This TCR beta chain stems from a study of monozygotic twins with inflammatory bowel disease. The input for each TCR library was 3500 ng of total RNA. TCRdb re-called the 5' RACE reads and catalogs CDR3 proteins one per entry, DNA excluded. Its clone listing holds about 160,000 distinct CDR3 sequences. Germline V gene data show CDR1 as SGHRS and CDR2 as YFSETQ. The CDR3 length is 16 residues. V is TRBV5-1 and J is TRBJ2-1. The clonotype originates from a human donor with ulcerative colitis or Crohn's disease, or a healthy co-twin of an affected twin (not recorded which). Material for sequencing was blood. CDR3 region: CASSLGLGGSYNEQFF.